One T cell receptor beta chain is described in this entry. These data are taken from a study of blood T cell repertoires in COVID-19. Across the whole study: The study drew acute and convalescent COVID-19 samples from the United States, Italy and Spain. T cells, B-cell-depleted T cells, or PBMCs provided the cDNA or gDNA that served as material.

Germline V gene data show CDR1 as SGHRS and CDR2 as YFSETQ. V gave up 1 base and J gave up 7 bases; unmatched junction bases: 8. CDR3 length: 15 amino acids. Repertoires were generated with immunoSEQ multiplex PCR, while TCRdb's copy carries only in-frame clones and drops some. The sample shows around 320,000 clones, about nine tenths of them seen only once. V usage is TRBV5-1 and J usage is TRBJ2-3; TRBD1 agrees at 8 bases. The origin of this receptor is a man younger than 35 with active or convalescent COVID-19. The source material was peripheral blood. The CDR3 DNA follows: TGCGCCAGCAGCTTGTCTACCACAGGGGGATATACGCAGTATTTT. Its protein is CASSLSTTGGYTQYF.